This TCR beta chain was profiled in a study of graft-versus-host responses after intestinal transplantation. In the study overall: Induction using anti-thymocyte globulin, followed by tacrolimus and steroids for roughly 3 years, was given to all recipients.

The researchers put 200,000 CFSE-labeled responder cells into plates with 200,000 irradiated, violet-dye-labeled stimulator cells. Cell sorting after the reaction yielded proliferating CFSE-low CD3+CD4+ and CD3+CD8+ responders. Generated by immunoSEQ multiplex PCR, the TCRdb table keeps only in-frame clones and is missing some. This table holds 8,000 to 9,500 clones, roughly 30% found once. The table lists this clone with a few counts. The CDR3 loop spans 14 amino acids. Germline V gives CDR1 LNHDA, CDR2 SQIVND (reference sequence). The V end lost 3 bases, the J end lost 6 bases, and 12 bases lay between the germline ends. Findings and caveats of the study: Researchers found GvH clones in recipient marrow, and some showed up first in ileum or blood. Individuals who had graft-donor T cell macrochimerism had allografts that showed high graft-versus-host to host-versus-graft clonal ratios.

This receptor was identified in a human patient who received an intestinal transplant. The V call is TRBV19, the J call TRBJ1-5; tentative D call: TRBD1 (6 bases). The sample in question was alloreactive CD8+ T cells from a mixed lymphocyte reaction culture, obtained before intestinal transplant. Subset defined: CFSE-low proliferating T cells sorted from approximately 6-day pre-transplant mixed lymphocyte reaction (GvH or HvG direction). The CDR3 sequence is CASSIWGGGQPQHF. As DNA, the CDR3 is TGTGCCAGTAGTATCTGGGGGGGCGGTCAGCCCCAGCATTTT.